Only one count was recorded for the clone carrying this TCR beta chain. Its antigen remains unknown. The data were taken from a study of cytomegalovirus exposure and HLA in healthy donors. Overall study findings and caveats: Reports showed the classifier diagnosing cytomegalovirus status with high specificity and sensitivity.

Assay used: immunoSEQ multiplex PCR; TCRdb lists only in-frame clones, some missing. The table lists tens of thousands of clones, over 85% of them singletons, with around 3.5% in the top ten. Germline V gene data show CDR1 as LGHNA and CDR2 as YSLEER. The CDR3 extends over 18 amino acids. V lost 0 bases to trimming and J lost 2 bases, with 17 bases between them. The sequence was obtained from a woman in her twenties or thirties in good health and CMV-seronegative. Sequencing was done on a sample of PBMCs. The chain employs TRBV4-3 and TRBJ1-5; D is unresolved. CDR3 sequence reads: CASSQDMGDWRGNQPQHF. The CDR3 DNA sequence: TGCGCCAGCAGCCAAGACATGGGTGACTGGAGGGGCAATCAGCCCCAGCATTTT.